This T cell receptor (beta chain) was observed in a study of regulatory T cells in long-lasting Graves disease. Findings and limits, study-wide: Tissue studied was limited to peripheral blood, excluding thyroid tissue.

Combining iRepertoire HTBI primers with Arm-PCR of CDR3 regions, the authors built TCR beta libraries. Authors' data handling: Across samples, roughly 58 TRBV and 13 to 15 TRBJ segments were found. Via MiXCR, TCRdb re-called the multiplex PCR reads, giving one row per CDR3 protein. In this record, the V and J calls reflect TCRdb's handling and not the investigators' own analysis. The table lists under 300,000 distinct CDR3 sequences, about 20% of them singletons. Losses at the gene ends were 5 bases for V and 6 bases for J; bases not matched to a gene: 4. The CDR3 consists of 14 residues. CDR1 and CDR2 from the germline V gene are SGHAT and FQNNGV. Stated time point: newly diagnosed GD, antithyroid drugs for less than 3 months. PBMC-extracted RNA yielded the TCR library. A remark on this clonotype: Its antigen remains unidentified.

The same sample was also used in a study of T cells in Graves' hyperthyroidism and ophthalmopathy.

Material: peripheral blood mononuclear cells (PBMCs), obtained at new diagnosis, from a patient treated with antithyroid drugs. The gene calls are TRBV11-2 and TRBJ2-3, with TRBD1 matching over 11 bases. The sequence was collected from a woman between 25 and 40 years old with Graves disease. CDR3 DNA sequence: TGTGCCAGCAGCGACGGGACAGGGGGTGATACGCAGTATTTT. It translates to CASSDGTGGDTQYF.